These 32 T cell receptor beta chains were sequenced from one sample in a study of T cell repertoires in cytomegalovirus infection. TCRdb fed the reads into MiXCR, producing one record per CDR3 protein. The data show fewer than 250,000 distinct CDR3 sequences, with roughly 12% seen just once and approximately 1.6% held by the top ten. Sequencing used PBMCs. The receptors derive from a human donor in good health (CMV status not recorded). Some clones in this sample may be carry-over from other donors' samples.

This clonotype showed up many times. This chain uses TRBV12-3 or TRBV12-4 with TRBJ2-5, with 8 nucleotides matching TRBD2. This CDR3 region has 15 residues. V lost 5 bases, J lost 9 bases, and 14 bases stayed unmatched. Written as DNA, the CDR3 is TGTGCCAGCAGTGGGGGCGGGGGGCTCTCTGGGGCCCAGTACTTC. Translated, it gives CASSGGGGLSGAQYF.

The J gene is TRBJ2-3, the V gene TRBV2; TRBD2 matches at 10 bases. J lost 4 bases, V lost 6 bases, and 4 bases had no gene match. The CDR3 totals 14 residues. The germline CDR1 and CDR2 sequences are SNHLY and FYNNEI. CDR3 nucleotides: TGTGCCAGCAGATCTAGCGGGGGCCCAGATACGCAGTATTTT. Its translation: CASRSSGGPDTQYF.

This clonotype came up many times. In nucleotides, the CDR3 is TGTGCCAGCAGCTTAGGAACGCTAGGCACAGATACGCAGTATTTT. Its protein is CASSLGTLGTDTQYF. The chain recombines TRBV11-2 with TRBJ2-3; D remains ambiguous. V dropped 1 base and J dropped 1 base, with 9 bases sitting between them. This CDR3 has 15 residues. Germline CDR1 is SGHAT and CDR2 is FQNNGV.

This chain uses TRBV19 with TRBJ1-3; 7 bases agree with TRBD1. The CDR3 length is 13 residues. Germline V CDR1 and CDR2: LNHDA, SQIVND (reference sequence). In DNA, the CDR3 is TGTGCTCTGGAGGGGGCGTCTGGAAACACCATATATTTT. Its translation: CALEGASGNTIYF. The whole variable domain, filled in from reference TRBV19 and TRBJ1-3, reads DGGITQSPKYLFRKEGQNVTLSCEQNLNHDAMYWYRQDPGQGLRLIYYSQIVNDFQKGDIAEGYSVSREKKESFPLTVTSAQKNPTAFYLCALEGASGNTIYFGEGSWLTVV.

This clonotype was seen repeatedly, ten times or more. The chain combines TRBV7-2 with TRBJ2-7; D is uncertain. The CDR3 covers 13 residues. Per the germline V gene, CDR1 is SGHTA and CDR2 is FQGNSA. The germline V and J ends were trimmed by 2 bases and 5 bases, with 10 bases remaining between them. The CDR3 DNA sequence: TGTGCCAGCAGCTTACCCCTCTTGAACGAGCAGTACTTC. It specifies CASSLPLLNEQYF.

This clonotype occurred many times. This chain uses TRBV7-2 with TRBJ1-1, with D hard to call. CDR1 is SGHTA and CDR2 is FQGNSA in the germline V gene. This CDR3 region has 12 residues. V lost 1 base, J lost 7 bases, and 7 bases lay in between. CDR3 protein: CASSLVRIEAFF. The CDR3 DNA is TGTGCCAGCAGCTTAGTGCGGATTGAAGCTTTCTTT. The entire variable domain, with the rest obtained from reference TRBV7-2 and TRBJ1-1, is as follows: GAGVSQSPSNKVTEKGKDVELRCDPISGHTALYWYRQSLGQGLEFLIYFQGNSAPDKSGLPSDRFSAERTGGSVSTLTIQRTQQEDSAVYLCASSLVRIEAFFGQGTRLTVV.

The chain combines TRBV7-3 with TRBJ2-1; TRBD1 agrees at 9 bases. The CDR3 is made up of 15 amino acids. The V gene's germline CDR1 is SGHTA and CDR2 FQGTGA. The V gene end was trimmed by 2 bases and the J gene end by 7 bases; junction bases not matched to a gene: 6. The DNA of the CDR3 is TGTGCCAGCAGCTTATCCGGACAGGGGCGGAATGAGCAGTTCTTC. Its translation: CASSLSGQGRNEQFF.

This clonotype was seen repeatedly, ten times or more. This chain joins TRBV23-1 and TRBJ1-1, with D hard to call. TRBV23-1 is an ORF for which the function is uncertain. Trimming pared 3 bases from V and 6 bases from J, leaving 14 bases between. The CDR3 is made up of 14 amino acids. CDR3 protein: CASSHPTSRAEAFF. The CDR3 nucleotides are TGCGCCAGCAGTCATCCGACCTCGAGAGCTGAAGCTTTCTTT.

This clonotype was observed a handful of times. The chain carries TRBV6-8 and TRBJ1-1; D not resolved. In germline, CDR1 is MNHGY, CDR2 SAAAGT. The ends were cut back, 0 bases at V and 1 base at J, with 12 bases in the middle. The CDR3 runs to 16 residues. The CDR3 sequence: CASSYSGDLRNTEAFF. CDR3 DNA: TGTGCCAGCAGTTACTCGGGCGATCTGCGGAACACTGAAGCTTTCTTT.

This chain uses TRBV7-6 with TRBJ2-3; tentative D call: TRBD1 (6 bases). This CDR3 spans 15 amino acids. Germline V gene data show CDR1 as SGHVS and CDR2 as FNYEAQ. The V gene lost 3 bases and the J gene lost 0 bases, with 10 bases spanning the gap. The CDR3: CASSFGQISTDTQYF. In DNA, the CDR3 is TGTGCCAGCAGCTTCGGACAGATTAGCACAGATACGCAGTATTTT. The whole variable domain, filled in from reference TRBV7-6 and TRBJ2-3, reads GAGVSQSPRYKVTKRGQDVALRCDPISGHVSLYWYRQALGQGPEFLTYFNYEAQQDKSGLPNDRFSAERPEGSISTLTIQRTEQRDSAMYRCASSFGQISTDTQYFGPGTRLTVL.

The rearrangement uses TRBV6-2 or TRBV6-3 and TRBJ1-1; D gene uncertain. In germline, CDR1 is MNHEY, CDR2 SVGEGT. The CDR3 loop spans 12 amino acids. With 9 bases removed from V and 0 bases from J, the gap between germline ends came to 8 bases. CDR3 coding DNA: TGTGCCAGTGGACGGGTGAACACTGAAGCTTTCTTT. It codes for CASGRVNTEAFF.

This clonotype was seen repeatedly, ten times or more. This chain connects TRBV7-3 to TRBJ2-5, with D possibly TRBD2 on 6 matching bases. Germline V gives CDR1 SGHTA, CDR2 FQGTGA. V lost 1 base, J lost 5 bases, and 11 bases lay in between. This CDR3 spans 14 amino acids. CDR3 loop: CASSLNGLAETQYF. The CDR3 bases are TGTGCCAGCAGCTTAAACGGCCTAGCGGAGACCCAGTACTTC.

Ten or more counts support this clonotype. J is TRBJ2-4 and V is TRBV7-8, with 11 bases matching TRBD1. This CDR3 is built from 19 residues. The germline V gene has CDR1 SGHVS and CDR2 FQNEAQ. V lost 2 bases, J lost 0 bases, and 9 bases stayed unmatched. The CDR3 coding sequence is TGTGCCAGCAGCTTATTGGGACAGGGGGTCCTTCTAGCCAAAAACATTCAGTACTTC. This translates into CASSLLGQGVLLAKNIQYF.

This clonotype was observed a few times. The rearrangement joins TRBV5-3 to TRBJ2-5; 12 nucleotides align to TRBD2. TRBV5-3 is marked as an open reading frame, function uncertain. Unmatched junction bases numbered 9, after V lost 8 bases and J lost 4 bases. The CDR3 runs 15 residues. The CDR3 is CASSLPSGGGETQYF. DNA of the CDR3: TGTGCCAGCAGCCTCCCTAGCGGGGGGGGAGAGACCCAGTACTTC.

Many counts were recorded for this clonotype. The genes are TRBV7-2 and TRBJ1-1; D perhaps matches TRBD1 (5 bases). Germline lookup yields CDR1 SGHTA and CDR2 FQGNSA. Trimming removed 5 bases from V and 4 bases from J, with 20 bases in between. This CDR3 is 16 amino acids long. The CDR3 loop is CASSPTGQGWGTEAFF. The DNA of the CDR3 is TGTGCCAGCAGCCCTACGGGCCAGGGCTGGGGCACTGAAGCTTTCTTT.

This clonotype showed up many times. The chain links TRBV6-6 to TRBJ1-5; a weak D match, TRBD1 (5 bases). CDR3 size: 14 residues. Germline V gene sequence: CDR1 MNHNY, CDR2 SVGAGI (reference sequence). The V and J ends lost 1 base and 6 bases respectively, with 10 bases between them. The CDR3 is CASSYLPGSQPQHF. The DNA of the CDR3 is TGTGCCAGCAGTTACTTACCAGGGAGTCAGCCCCAGCATTTT.

This clonotype was counted only a few times. The chain combines TRBV20-1 with TRBJ1-1, with a weak D call TRBD1 (6 bases). Germline V gene sequence: CDR1 DFQATT, CDR2 SNEGSKA (reference sequence). V was shortened by 0 bases and J by 8 bases, with 10 bases between the two germline ends. The CDR3 length is 12 residues. As DNA, the CDR3 is TGCAGTGCTAGAGAGGGGGGCTTAGAAGCTTTCTTT. Translation gives CSAREGGLEAFF.

This clonotype has a count of ten or more. The chain has TRBV7-2 and TRBJ2-7; TRBD2 aligns across 7 bases. The junction had 8 bases not matched to a gene; V was cut back by 0 bases and J by 6 bases. The CDR3 has 15 amino acids. CDR1 is SGHTA, CDR2 FQGNSA, per germline. CDR3 bases: TGTGCCAGCAGCTTAGCGTCTCTAGCGGCCCCCGAGCAGTACTTC. Its translation: CASSLASLAAPEQYF.

V usage is TRBV5-4 and J usage is TRBJ1-1; D gene uncertain. CDR3 length equals 14 residues. The germline gives CDR1 SGHNT, CDR2 YYREEE (reference sequence). The V end lost 5 bases, the J end lost 2 bases, and 13 bases lay between the germline ends. CDR3 in DNA: TGTGCCAGCAGTCCCCGGGTAGGCAACACTGAAGCTTTCTTT. Translated: CASSPRVGNTEAFF.

This clonotype was detected only once. This rearrangement joins TRBV20-1 to TRBJ2-5; perhaps TRBD2 as D (7 bases). This CDR3 region has 15 residues. The germline gives CDR1 DFQATT, CDR2 SNEGSKA (reference sequence). The V gene lost 3 bases and the J gene lost 3 bases, with 17 bases spanning the gap. Written as DNA, the CDR3 is TGCAGTGCTAGGACCGGGAGAGGGGGGGAAGAGACCCAGTACTTC. Its protein is CSARTGRGGEETQYF.

This clonotype was seen many times. The chain is built from TRBV7-2 and TRBJ1-5; 7 bases fit TRBD1. Trimming took 5 bases from V and 4 from J; bases not matched to a gene: 11. Looked up from germline, CDR1 is SGHTA and CDR2 is FQGNSA. This CDR3 is 16 amino acids long. In DNA form, the CDR3 reads TGTGCCAGCAGCCGGGAAGGGGGCCGGAGGAATCAGCCCCAGCATTTT. Amino acids: CASSREGGRRNQPQHF.

This clonotype was observed many times. V is TRBV7-2 and J is TRBJ2-2; tentatively, D is TRBD2 (6 bases). The germline V gene has CDR1 SGHTA and CDR2 FQGNSA. This CDR3 is built from 15 residues. Between the trimmed V and J ends, which lost 0 bases and 8 bases, there was a span of 13 bases. DNA of the CDR3: TGTGCCAGCAGCTTAGCCGGGACTCTTTCTGGGGAGCTGTTTTTT. Translated: CASSLAGTLSGELFF. Complete variable domain (other parts from reference TRBV7-2 and TRBJ2-2): GAGVSQSPSNKVTEKGKDVELRCDPISGHTALYWYRQSLGQGLEFLIYFQGNSAPDKSGLPSDRFSAERTGGSVSTLTIQRTQQEDSAVYLCASSLAGTLSGELFFGEGSRLTVL.

This clonotype has ten or more counts. The gene calls are TRBV7-2 and TRBJ2-7; possibly TRBD1 for D (7 bases). V shed 4 bases and J shed 3 bases, with 16 bases lying between them. The CDR3 contains 15 residues. The V gene's germline CDR1 is SGHTA and CDR2 FQGNSA. CDR3 DNA sequence: TGTGCCAGCAGCTACCAGGGGGAGGTTGGCTACGAGCAGTACTTC. Amino acid sequence: CASSYQGEVGYEQYF.

This clonotype was detected only a few times. The J gene is TRBJ2-7, the V gene TRBV5-1; 8 positions agree with TRBD1. CDR1 and CDR2 (germline): SGHRS, YFSETQ. This CDR3 has 15 amino acids. The junction had 3 bases not matched to a gene; V was cut back by 0 bases and J by 1 base. CDR3 protein: CASSLDTGGSYEQYF. The CDR3 DNA reads as TGCGCCAGCAGCTTGGACACAGGGGGTTCCTACGAGCAGTACTTC.

This clonotype was observed a few times. The chain joins TRBV15 to TRBJ2-5; D not resolved. The CDR3 totals 13 residues. CDR1 is LNHNV and CDR2 is YYDKDF in the germline V gene (reference sequence). The V gene lost 0 bases and the J gene lost 4 bases, with 6 bases spanning the gap. The CDR3 DNA reads TGTGCCACCAGCAGAGAGCGGTTAGAGACCCAGTACTTC. Protein: CATSRERLETQYF.

This clonotype was seen repeatedly, ten times or more. The chain joins TRBV7-3 to TRBJ2-4, with D possibly TRBD1 on 5 matching bases. This CDR3 has 15 amino acids. Germline V CDR1 and CDR2: SGHTA, FQGTGA. Trimming cost V 0 bases and J 5 bases, with 11 bases left between them. This CDR3 is CASSLTAGWQNIQYF. The CDR3 DNA reads as TGTGCCAGCAGCTTAACCGCAGGGTGGCAAAACATTCAGTACTTC.

This clonotype occurred many times. This sequence joins TRBV28 and TRBJ2-1; D uncertain. The ends were cut back, 5 bases at V and 2 bases at J, with 10 bases in the middle. The CDR3 covers 14 residues. Per germline, CDR1 MDHEN and CDR2 SYDVKM. CDR3 sequence: CASSLENPYNEQFF. The CDR3 DNA follows: TGTGCCAGCAGTCTGGAGAACCCCTACAATGAGCAGTTCTTC.

For the CDR3, the DNA is TGTGCCAGCAGCAGAGCCCCGCAACCCGTCTACGAGCAGTACTTC. This translates into CASSRAPQPVYEQYF. The chain combines TRBV7-2 with TRBJ2-7; no clear D. Germline V lookup: CDR1 SGHTA, CDR2 FQGNSA. The CDR3 length is 15 residues. V lost 5 bases, J lost 3 bases, and 17 bases lay in between.

This clonotype was detected only a few times. The CDR3 DNA reads TGTGCCAGCCATACCCCGGGACGCCCGCACGGAGGGGGCTACACCTTC. Protein sequence: CASHTPGRPHGGGYTF. V and J are TRBV19 and TRBJ1-2, with D possibly TRBD1 on 5 matching bases. Trimming shortened V by 9 bases and J by 8 bases, and 28 bases separated the two germline ends. This CDR3 has 16 amino acids. Germline values: CDR1 LNHDA, CDR2 SQIVND (reference sequence).

J is TRBJ2-2 and V is TRBV6-6, with 11 bases aligning to TRBD2. With V trimmed by 5 bases and J by 8 bases, 4 bases remained unmatched. The germline V gene has CDR1 MNHNY and CDR2 SVGAGI (reference sequence). The CDR3 contains 14 residues. DNA for the CDR3: TGTGCCAGCAGTATAGCGGGGGGGCGTGGGGAGCTGTTTTTT. It codes for CASSIAGGRGELFF.

The CDR3 nucleotides read TGTGCCAGCAGCGTAGAACAGGGTGGGGTTCAAGATACGCAGTATTTT. Its protein product is CASSVEQGGVQDTQYF. The chain combines TRBV9 with TRBJ2-3, with D maybe TRBD1 (6 bases). Germline V gene data show CDR1 as SGDLS and CDR2 as YYNGEE. This CDR3 spans 16 amino acids. Deletions cut 0 bases from V and 5 bases from J, with 16 bases between.

Comment on this clonotype: A read error may be the cause here, since a much bigger clone is one base away. This rearrangement joins TRBV7-9 to TRBJ1-5; D unresolved. The germline V gene has CDR1 SEHNR and CDR2 FQNEAQ (reference sequence). The CDR3 totals 12 residues. Trimming removed 1 base from V and 6 bases from J, with 4 bases in between. The CDR3 nucleotides read TGTGCCAGCAGCTTAGATGTTCAGCCCCAGCATTTT. This translates into CASSLDVQPQHF.